This T cell receptor beta chain was identified during a study of PD-L1 blockade in urothelial cancer. In the study overall: Between 0 and 3 chemotherapy regimens preceded treatment for each patient. Once treatment had started, blood was analyzed at 3 weeks (second dose) and again at 6 weeks.

Patients yielded 1 to 8 samples each, pretreatment and on-treatment. Germline loops: CDR1 WNHNN, CDR2 SYGVQD (reference sequence). Trimming removed 3 bases at V and 0 bases at J, with 9 bases between. This CDR3 has 15 amino acids. The method was immunoSEQ multiplex PCR; TCRdb's version includes in-frame clones alone and lacks a portion of them. The repertoire holds more than 45,000 clones, with around 87% as singletons. The clonotype was recovered from a man in his fifties or sixties with urothelial cancer. Sequencing used PBMCs, obtained around atezolizumab (anti-PD-L1) treatment. The V call is TRBV10-1, the J call TRBJ2-1; weak D call: TRBD2 (5 bases). The CDR3 sequence: CASSERGYSYNEQFF. CDR3 nucleotide sequence: TGCGCCAGCAGTGAACGGGGATACTCCTACAATGAGCAGTTCTTC.